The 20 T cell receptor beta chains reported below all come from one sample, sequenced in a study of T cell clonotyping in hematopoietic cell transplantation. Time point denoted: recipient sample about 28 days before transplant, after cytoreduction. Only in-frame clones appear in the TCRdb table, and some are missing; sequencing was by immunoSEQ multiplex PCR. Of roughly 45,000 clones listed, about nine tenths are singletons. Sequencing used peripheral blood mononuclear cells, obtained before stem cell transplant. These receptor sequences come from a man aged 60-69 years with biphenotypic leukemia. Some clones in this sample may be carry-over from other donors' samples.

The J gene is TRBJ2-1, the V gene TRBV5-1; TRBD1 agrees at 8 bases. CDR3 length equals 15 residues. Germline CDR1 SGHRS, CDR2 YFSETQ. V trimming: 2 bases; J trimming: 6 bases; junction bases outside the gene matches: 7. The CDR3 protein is CASSLSPDRVNEQFF. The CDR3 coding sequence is TGCGCCAGCAGCTTATCCCCGGACAGGGTCAATGAGCAGTTCTTC. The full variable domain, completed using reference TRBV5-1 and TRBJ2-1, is KAGVTQTPRYLIKTRGQQVTLSCSPISGHRSVSWYQQTPGQGLQFLFEYFSETQRNKGNFPGRFSGRQFSNSRSEMNVSTLELGDSALYLCASSLSPDRVNEQFFGPGTRLTVL.

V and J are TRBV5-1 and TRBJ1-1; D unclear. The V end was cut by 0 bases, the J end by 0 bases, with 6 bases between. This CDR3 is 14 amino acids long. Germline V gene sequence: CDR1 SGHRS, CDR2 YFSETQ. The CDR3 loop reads CASSLDGLNTEAFF. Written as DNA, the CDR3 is TGCGCCAGCAGCTTGGACGGATTGAACACTGAAGCTTTCTTT.

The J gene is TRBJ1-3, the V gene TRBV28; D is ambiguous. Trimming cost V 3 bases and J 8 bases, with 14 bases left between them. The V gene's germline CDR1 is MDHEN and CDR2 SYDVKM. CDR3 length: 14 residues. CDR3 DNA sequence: TGTGCCAGCAGTTTGTCGGCGCGTTTGGACACCATATATTTT. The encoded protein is CASSLSARLDTIYF.

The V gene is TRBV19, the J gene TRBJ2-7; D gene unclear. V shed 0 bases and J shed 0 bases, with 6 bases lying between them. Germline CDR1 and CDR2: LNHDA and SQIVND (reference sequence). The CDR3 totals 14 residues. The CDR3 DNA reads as TGTGCCAGTAGTATAGACATTAACTCCTACGAGCAGTACTTC. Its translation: CASSIDINSYEQYF.

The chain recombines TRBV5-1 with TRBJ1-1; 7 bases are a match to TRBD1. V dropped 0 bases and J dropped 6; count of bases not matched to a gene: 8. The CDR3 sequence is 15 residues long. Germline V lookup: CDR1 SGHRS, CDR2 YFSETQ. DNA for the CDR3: TGCGCCAGCAGCTTGGTAACAGGGGAGGGGTCTGAAGCTTTCTTT. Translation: CASSLVTGEGSEAFF. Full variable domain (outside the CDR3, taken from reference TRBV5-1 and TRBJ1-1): KAGVTQTPRYLIKTRGQQVTLSCSPISGHRSVSWYQQTPGQGLQFLFEYFSETQRNKGNFPGRFSGRQFSNSRSEMNVSTLELGDSALYLCASSLVTGEGSEAFFGQGTRLTVV.

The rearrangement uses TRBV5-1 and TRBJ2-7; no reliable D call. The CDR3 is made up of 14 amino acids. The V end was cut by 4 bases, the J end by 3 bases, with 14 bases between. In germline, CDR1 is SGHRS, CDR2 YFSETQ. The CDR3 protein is CASSPDVGFYEQYF. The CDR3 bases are TGCGCCAGCAGCCCGGACGTGGGTTTCTACGAGCAGTACTTC.

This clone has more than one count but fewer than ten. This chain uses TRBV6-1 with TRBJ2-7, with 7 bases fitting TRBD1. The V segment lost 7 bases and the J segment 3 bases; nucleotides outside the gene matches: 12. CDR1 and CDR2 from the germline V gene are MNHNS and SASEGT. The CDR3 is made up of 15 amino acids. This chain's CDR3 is CASTQRTGPHYEQYF. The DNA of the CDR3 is TGTGCCAGCACTCAGAGGACAGGCCCCCACTACGAGCAGTACTTC.

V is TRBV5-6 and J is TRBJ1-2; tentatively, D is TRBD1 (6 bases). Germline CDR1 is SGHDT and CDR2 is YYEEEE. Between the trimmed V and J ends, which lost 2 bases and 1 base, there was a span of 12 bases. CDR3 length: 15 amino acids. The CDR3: CASSFNLGGNYGYTF. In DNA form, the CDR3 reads TGTGCCAGCAGCTTTAACCTAGGGGGTAACTATGGCTACACCTTC.

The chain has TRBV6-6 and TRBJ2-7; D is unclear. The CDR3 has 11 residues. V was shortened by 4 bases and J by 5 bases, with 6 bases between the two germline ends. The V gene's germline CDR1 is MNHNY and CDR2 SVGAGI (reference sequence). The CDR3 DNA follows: TGTGCCAGCAGTTTTAGGAACGAGCAGTACTTC. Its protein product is CASSFRNEQYF.

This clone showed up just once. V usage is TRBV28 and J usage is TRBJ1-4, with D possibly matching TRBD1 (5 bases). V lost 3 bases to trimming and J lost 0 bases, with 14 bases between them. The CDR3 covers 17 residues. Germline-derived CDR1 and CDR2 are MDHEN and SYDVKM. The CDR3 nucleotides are TGTGCCAGCAGTTTTTTTGGGGGAGGAACAACTAATGAAAAACTGTTTTTT. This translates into CASSFFGGGTTNEKLFF.

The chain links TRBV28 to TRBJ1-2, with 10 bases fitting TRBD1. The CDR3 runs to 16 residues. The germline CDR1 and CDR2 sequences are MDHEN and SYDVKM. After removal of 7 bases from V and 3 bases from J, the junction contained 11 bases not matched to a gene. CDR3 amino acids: CASIGDRGRKYYGYTF. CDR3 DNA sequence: TGTGCCAGCATTGGGGACAGGGGACGCAAGTACTATGGCTACACCTTC.

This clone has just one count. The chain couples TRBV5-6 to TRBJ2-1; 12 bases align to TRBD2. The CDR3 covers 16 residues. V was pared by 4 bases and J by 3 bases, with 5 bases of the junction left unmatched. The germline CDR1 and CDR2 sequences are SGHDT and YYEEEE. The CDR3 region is CASSTVLAGGYNEQFF. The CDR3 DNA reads TGTGCCAGCAGCACCGTACTAGCGGGAGGCTACAATGAGCAGTTCTTC.

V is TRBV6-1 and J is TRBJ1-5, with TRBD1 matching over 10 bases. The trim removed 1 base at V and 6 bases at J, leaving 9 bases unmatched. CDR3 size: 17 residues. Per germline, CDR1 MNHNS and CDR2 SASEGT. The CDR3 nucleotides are TGTGCCAGCAGTGAAGGAGCCGGGACAGGGGAAGGTCAGCCCCAGCATTTT. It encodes CASSEGAGTGEGQPQHF.

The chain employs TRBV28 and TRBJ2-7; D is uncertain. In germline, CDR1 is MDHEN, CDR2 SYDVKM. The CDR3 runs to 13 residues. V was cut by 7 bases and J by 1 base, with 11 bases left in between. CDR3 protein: CASIGVLSYEQYF. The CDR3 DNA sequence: TGTGCCAGCATTGGGGTCCTTTCCTACGAGCAGTACTTC.

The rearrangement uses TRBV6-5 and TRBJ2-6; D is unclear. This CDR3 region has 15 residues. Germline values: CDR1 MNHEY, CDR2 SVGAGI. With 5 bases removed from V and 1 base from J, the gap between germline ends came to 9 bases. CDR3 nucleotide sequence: TGTGCCAGCAGTCTACGGGTTTCTGGGGCCAACGTCCTGACTTTC. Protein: CASSLRVSGANVLTF.

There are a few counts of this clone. Here the CDR3 DNA reads TGTGCCAGCAACCCCACAGGGAGCAATCAGCCCCAGCATTTT. Its protein is CASNPTGSNQPQHF. The chain links TRBV6-1 to TRBJ1-5; TRBD1 is a possible D gene (6 bases). Per the germline V gene, CDR1 is MNHNS and CDR2 is SASEGT. The CDR3 has 14 residues. V lost 7 bases and J 1 base, leaving 11 bases between the germline ends.

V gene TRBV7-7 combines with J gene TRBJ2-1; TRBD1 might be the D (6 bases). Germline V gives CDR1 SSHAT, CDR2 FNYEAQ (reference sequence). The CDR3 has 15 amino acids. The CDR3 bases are TGTGCTACCTCTCCCGGGACACGCACTAACAATGAGCAGTTCTTC. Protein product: CATSPGTRTNNEQFF.

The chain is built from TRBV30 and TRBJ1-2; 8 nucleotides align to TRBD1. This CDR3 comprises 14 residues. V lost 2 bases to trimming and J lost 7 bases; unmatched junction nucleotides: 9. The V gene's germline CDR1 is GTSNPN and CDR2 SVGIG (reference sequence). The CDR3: CAWSWGQAGFGYTF. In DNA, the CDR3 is TGTGCCTGGAGTTGGGGACAGGCGGGGTTTGGCTACACCTTC.

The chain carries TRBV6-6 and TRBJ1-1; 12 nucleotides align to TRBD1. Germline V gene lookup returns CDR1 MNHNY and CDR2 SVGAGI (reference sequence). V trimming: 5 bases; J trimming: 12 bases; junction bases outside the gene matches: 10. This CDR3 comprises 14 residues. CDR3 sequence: CASSLYRDRGHSFF. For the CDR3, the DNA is TGTGCCAGCAGTCTATACCGGGACAGGGGGCATTCTTTCTTT.

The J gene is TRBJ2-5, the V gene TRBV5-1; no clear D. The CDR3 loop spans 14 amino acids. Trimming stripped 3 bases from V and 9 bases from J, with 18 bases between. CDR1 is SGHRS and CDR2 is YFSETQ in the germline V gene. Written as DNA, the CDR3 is TGCGCCAGCAGCTGGACCTTAACCAAAGAAGCCCAGTACTTC. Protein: CASSWTLTKEAQYF.